Listed here is a single T cell receptor beta chain. These data are taken from a study of technical replicates of blood from a few donors. TCRdb's copy holds only in-frame clones and misses some; the assay was immunoSEQ multiplex PCR. The table lists tens of thousands of clones, 91% of them singletons. Germline CDR1 reads SGDLS; CDR2 reads YYNGEE. Trimming left V 4 bases short and J 4 bases short, with 11 bases between. The CDR3 runs to 13 residues. Sequenced: T cells isolated from PBMCs. This chain links TRBV9 with TRBJ1-1; no clear D gene. The TCR comes from a human donor in good health. Some clones in this sample may be carry-over from other donors' samples. The CDR3 bases are TGTGCCAGCAGCCCTCGCGGGAGCACTGAAGCTTTCTTT. Translating gives CASSPRGSTEAFF. Full variable domain (rest looked up from reference TRBV9 and TRBJ1-1): DSGVTQTPKHLITATGQRVTLRCSPRSGDLSVYWYQQSLDQGLQFLIQYYNGEERAKGNILERFSAQQFPDLHSELNLSSLELGDSALYFCASSPRGSTEAFFGQGTRLTVV.